This TCR beta chain comes out of a study of blood T cell repertoires in COVID-19. The repertoire was sequenced with immunoSEQ multiplex PCR; TCRdb's copy has only in-frame clones and lacks some. This sample has approximately 270,000 clones, with around nine tenths found just once. This CDR3 has 13 amino acids. The germline V gene has CDR1 LGHDT and CDR2 YNNKEL (reference sequence). The V end lost 0 bases, the J end lost 5 bases, and 4 bases lay between the germline ends. The chain uses TRBV3-1 (or the pseudogene TRBV3-2) and TRBJ1-4, with no clear D. The TCR was taken from a woman aged 55-70 years who had recovered from COVID-19. Sequencing used PBMCs or T cells enriched from blood (not recorded which). In DNA form, the CDR3 reads TGTGCCAGCAGCCAAGAGTTAAATGAAAAACTGTTTTTT. Amino acids: CASSQELNEKLFF.